The text below deals with one T cell receptor beta chain. From germline, CDR1 is SGDLS and CDR2 YYNGEE. Trimming removed 2 bases from V and 0 bases from J, with 9 bases in between. CDR3 length: 15 residues. The data are from a study of cytomegalovirus exposure and HLA in healthy donors. This table comes from immunoSEQ multiplex PCR, and its TCRdb copy is limited to in-frame clones, with some not included. The sample has 71,000 or so clones, 94% seen once. The sequencing input was PBMCs. This TCR was recovered from a woman younger than 35 in good health and CMV-seronegative. V is TRBV9 and J is TRBJ1-3, with unresolved D. The CDR3, as DNA: TGTGCCAGCAGCGTCTCGGGGTCCTCTGGAAACACCATATATTTT. It encodes CASSVSGSSGNTIYF.